This TCR beta chain appears in the sequencing data of a study of blood T cell repertoires in COVID-19. On the study more broadly: T cells, B-cell-depleted T cells, or PBMCs provided the cDNA or gDNA that served as material.

In the study's own analysis: How many nucleated cells were present was estimated from reference gene primer amplification. Here immunoSEQ multiplex PCR was the method, and the copy in TCRdb shows in-frame clones only, minus some. V and J calls and clone size are as listed in that table; D and trimming were resolved from the DNA. The repertoire includes about 260,000 clones, around nine tenths of them detected once, and 8.5% to 9% sits in the top ten. The J segment lost 4 bases and the V segment lost 5 bases, leaving 7 bases of the junction unmatched. Germline CDR1 KGHDR, CDR2 SFDVKD. The CDR3 has 15 residues.

Material for sequencing was peripheral blood. The chain has TRBV24-1 and TRBJ2-1, with 7 positions matching TRBD2. The receptor was derived from a man in his forties or fifties with active or convalescent COVID-19. The CDR3 coding sequence is TGTGCCACCAGTGGATTAACGGGGGGATACAATGAGCAGTTCTTC. This translates into CATSGLTGGYNEQFF.